Each of the 14 T cell receptor beta chains below was sequenced from the same sample in a study of CD8 T cells in Susac syndrome. With random hexamers, reverse transcription was performed on about 0.5 to 1 ug of RNA. TCRdb reprocessed the immunoSEQ multiplex PCR reads via MiXCR and lists one record per CDR3 protein. The table has approximately 300,000 distinct CDR3 sequences, around 91% seen once. The material sequenced was CD8+ T cells from PBMCs. The receptors were sampled from a human donor with multiple sclerosis.

This chain links TRBV6-2 or TRBV6-3 with TRBJ2-6; TRBD1 aligns across 7 bases. The CDR3 length is 16 residues. Germline CDR1 MNHEY, CDR2 SVGEGT. The V and J ends lost 7 bases and 0 bases, in that order; junction bases with no gene match: 6. CDR3 loop: CASTRDSGSGANVLTF. The DNA of the CDR3 is TGTGCCAGCACCCGGGACAGCGGCTCTGGGGCCAACGTCCTGACTTTC.

CDR3 sequence (DNA): TGTGCCAGCAGCTTTAGCGGGGGATACACAGATACGCAGTATTTT. Amino acid sequence: CASSFSGGYTDTQYF. The rearrangement uses TRBV7-2 and TRBJ2-3; 9 nucleotides agree with TRBD2. The germline V gene has CDR1 SGHTA and CDR2 FQGNSA. Trimming cost V 3 bases and J 2 bases; bases outside gene matches: 3. The CDR3 is 15 residues long.

This chain connects TRBV7-9 to TRBJ2-7; 10 nucleotides agree with TRBD2. CDR1 and CDR2 (germline): SEHNR, FQNEAQ (reference sequence). CDR3 length: 17 amino acids. The V gene end was trimmed by 4 bases and the J gene end by 0 bases; junction bases not matched to a gene: 9. The CDR3 nucleotides read TGTGCCAGCAGCTCCCTGGAGCGGGGGGGACCCTCCTACGAGCAGTACTTC. Residues: CASSSLERGGPSYEQYF.

V is TRBV27 and J is TRBJ2-7; perhaps D is TRBD1 or TRBD2 (5 bases each). CDR1 and CDR2 from the germline V gene are MNHEY and SMNVEV (reference sequence). V was pared by 3 bases and J by 6 bases, with 15 bases between. This CDR3 has 14 amino acids. CDR3 sequence (DNA): TGTGCCAGCAGTTTTACAGGACTCCTAGGCGAGCAGTACTTC. It is translated as CASSFTGLLGEQYF.

The V call is TRBV27, the J call TRBJ2-1; the match to TRBD2 covers 12 bases. The CDR3 sequence is 15 residues long. Trimming at V came to 0 bases and at J to 8 bases, leaving 2 bases not matched to a gene. Germline values: CDR1 MNHEY, CDR2 SMNVEV (reference sequence). The CDR3 loop reads CASSLSPSGRDEQFF. Written as DNA, the CDR3 is TGTGCCAGCAGTTTATCGCCTAGCGGGAGGGATGAGCAGTTCTTC.

CDR3 sequence reads: CAGGTSGYNEQFF. Written as DNA, the CDR3 is TGTGCCGGGGGGACTAGCGGGTACAATGAGCAGTTCTTC. This sequence joins TRBV5-4 and TRBJ2-1; 12 bases map to TRBD2. The CDR3 is made up of 13 amino acids. The junction had 3 bases not matched to a gene; V was cut back by 10 bases and J by 4 bases. The germline CDR1 and CDR2 sequences are SGHNT and YYREEE (reference sequence).

The chain uses TRBV25-1 and TRBJ2-1; 8 positions match TRBD2. The CDR3 length is 16 residues. Germline assignment: CDR1 MGHDK and CDR2 SYGVNS. V lost 2 bases and J lost 8; bases outside the gene matches: 11. CDR3: CASSEGAGGIGHEQFF. CDR3 bases: TGTGCCAGCAGTGAAGGGGCGGGGGGAATCGGACATGAGCAGTTCTTC.

This chain joins TRBV27 and TRBJ2-5; no clear D gene. Trimming pared 3 bases from V and 0 bases from J, leaving 8 bases between. This CDR3 region has 14 residues. Germline CDR1 is MNHEY and CDR2 is SMNVEV (reference sequence). The CDR3, as DNA: TGTGCCAGCAGTTTCAACAAGTACCAAGAGACCCAGTACTTC. Translation gives CASSFNKYQETQYF.

V and J are TRBV7-9 and TRBJ2-1; possibly TRBD2 for D (7 bases). Per germline, CDR1 SEHNR and CDR2 FQNEAQ (reference sequence). Trimming stripped 8 bases from V and 2 bases from J, with 16 bases between. The CDR3 runs to 15 residues. The DNA of the CDR3 is TGTGCCAGCCCTCGGGGGGCCGGGCCCTACAATGAGCAGTTCTTC. Translation: CASPRGAGPYNEQFF. The complete variable domain, with remaining parts taken from reference TRBV7-9 and TRBJ2-1, reads DTGVSQNPRHKITKRGQNVTFRCDPISEHNRLYWYRQTLGQGPEFLTYFQNEAQLEKSRLLSDRFSAERPKGSFSTLEIQRTEQGDSAMYLCASPRGAGPYNEQFFGPGTRLTVL.

The V and J genes are TRBV7-6 and TRBJ2-2, with 8 positions matching TRBD2. This CDR3 has 17 residues. V lost 5 bases to trimming and J lost 5 bases; unmatched junction nucleotides: 13. Germline V lookup: CDR1 SGHVS, CDR2 FNYEAQ. DNA of the CDR3: TGTGCCAGCAGCCCTCGTAGAGCGGGAGTAGGGACCGGGGAGCTGTTTTTT. Encoded protein: CASSPRRAGVGTGELFF.

The chain combines TRBV29-1 with TRBJ2-2; D perhaps matches TRBD1 (5 bases). V lost 6 bases, J lost 4 bases, and 12 bases lay in between. The CDR3 runs 13 residues. Per germline, CDR1 SQVTM and CDR2 ANQGSEA. CDR3 in DNA: TGCAGCGTAGAACATCAGGGCACCGGGGAGCTGTTTTTT. Translation gives CSVEHQGTGELFF.

The chain recombines TRBV29-1 with TRBJ1-2, with 9 bases that match TRBD1. V lost 5 bases and J lost 8; bases outside the gene matches: 6. This CDR3 comprises 12 residues. In germline, CDR1 is SQVTM, CDR2 ANQGSEA. The CDR3 spells CSVPTGGEGYTF. The CDR3, as DNA: TGCAGCGTTCCCACAGGGGGCGAAGGCTACACCTTC. The full variable domain, in which reference TRBV29-1 and TRBJ1-2 provide the parts outside the CDR3, is SAVISQKPSRDICQRGTSLTIQCQVDSQVTMMFWYRQQPGQSLTLIATANQGSEATYESGFVIDKFPISRPNLTFSTLTVSNMSPEDSSIYLCSVPTGGEGYTFGSGTRLTVV.

The chain links TRBV28 to TRBJ2-3; 8 bases fit TRBD2. Per germline, CDR1 MDHEN and CDR2 SYDVKM. This CDR3 contains 17 residues. V lost 6 bases, J lost 6 bases, and 17 bases stayed unmatched. In DNA form, the CDR3 reads TGTGCCAGCAGCCCATTGGGCGGGGGGAAACCCAAGGATACGCAGTATTTT. It is translated as CASSPLGGGKPKDTQYF.

This rearrangement joins TRBV11-1 to TRBJ1-1; D remains unclear. V was pared by 2 bases and J by 1 base, with 11 bases between. The CDR3 contains 15 residues. Germline CDR1 and CDR2: SGHAT and FQDESV (reference sequence). This CDR3 reads CASSLFGSGNTEAFF. The CDR3 region has the DNA TGTGCCAGCAGCTTATTCGGCTCGGGGAACACTGAAGCTTTCTTT.